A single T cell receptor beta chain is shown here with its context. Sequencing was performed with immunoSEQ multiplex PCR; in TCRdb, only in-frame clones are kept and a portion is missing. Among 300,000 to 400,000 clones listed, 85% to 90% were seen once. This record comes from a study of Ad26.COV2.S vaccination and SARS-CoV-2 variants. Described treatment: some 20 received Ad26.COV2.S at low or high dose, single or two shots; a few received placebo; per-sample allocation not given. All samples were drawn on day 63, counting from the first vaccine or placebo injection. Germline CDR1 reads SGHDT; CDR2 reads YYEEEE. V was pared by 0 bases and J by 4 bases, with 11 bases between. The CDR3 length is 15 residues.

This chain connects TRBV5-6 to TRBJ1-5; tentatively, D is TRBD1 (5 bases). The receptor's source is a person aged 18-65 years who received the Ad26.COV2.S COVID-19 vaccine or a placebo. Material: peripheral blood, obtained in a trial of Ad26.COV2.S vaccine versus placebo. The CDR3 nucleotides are TGTGCCAGCAGCTTGGATGGGACGGGAAATCAGCCCCAGCATTTT. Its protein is CASSLDGTGNQPQHF.